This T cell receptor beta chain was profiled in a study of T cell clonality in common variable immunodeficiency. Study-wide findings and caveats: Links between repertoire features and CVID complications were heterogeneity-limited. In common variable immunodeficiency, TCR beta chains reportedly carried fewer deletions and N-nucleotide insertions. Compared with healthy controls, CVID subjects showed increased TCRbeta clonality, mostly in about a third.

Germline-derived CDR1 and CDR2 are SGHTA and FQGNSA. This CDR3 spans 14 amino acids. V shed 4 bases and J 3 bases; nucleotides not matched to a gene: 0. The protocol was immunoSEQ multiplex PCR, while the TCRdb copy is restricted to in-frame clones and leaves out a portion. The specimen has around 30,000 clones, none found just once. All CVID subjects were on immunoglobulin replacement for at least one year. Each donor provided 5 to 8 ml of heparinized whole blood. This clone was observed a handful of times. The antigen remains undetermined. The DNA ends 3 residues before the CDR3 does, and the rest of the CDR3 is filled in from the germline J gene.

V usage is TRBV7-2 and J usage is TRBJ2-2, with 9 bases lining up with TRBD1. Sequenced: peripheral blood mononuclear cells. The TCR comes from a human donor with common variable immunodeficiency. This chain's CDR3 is CASSWDRDTGELFF. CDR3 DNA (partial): TGTGCCAGCAGCTGGGACAGGGACACCGGGGAG.